The T cell receptor beta chain under discussion was sequenced for a study of regulatory T cells in long-lasting Graves disease. Construction of the TCR beta libraries employed iRepertoire HTBI primers in conjunction with Arm-PCR of CDR3 regions. TCRdb called the multiplex PCR reads again in MiXCR, with one record for every CDR3 protein. This sample carries roughly 350,000 distinct CDR3 sequences, about 17% of them seen once, and the ten largest clones take just over 20%. Time point: newly diagnosed GD, antithyroid drugs for less than 3 months. PBMCs provided the RNA from which the TCR library was made. This clonotype has a count of ten or more. Trimming stripped 3 bases from V and 1 base from J, with 9 bases between. This CDR3 is built from 14 residues. These data are also associated with another study on T cells in Graves' hyperthyroidism and ophthalmopathy. This second study says: HTBI primers drove first-round RT-PCR of the TCR CDR3. Most thyroid clonotypes with frequency above 0.001 were detected in blood.

The origin of this receptor is a woman aged 18-30 years with Graves disease. The chain couples TRBV12-3 or TRBV12-4 to TRBJ1-1, with TRBD1 as a possible D gene (5 bases). The sequencing used peripheral blood mononuclear cells (PBMCs), collected at new diagnosis, from a patient treated with antithyroid drugs. For the CDR3, the DNA is TGTGCCAGCAGTTTGCGCAGGGCGAACACTGAAGCTTTCTTT. Encoded protein: CASSLRRANTEAFF.